This T cell receptor (beta chain) was recovered during a study of OX40 agonist ivuxolimab in advanced cancers. TCRdb's table, derived via immunoSEQ multiplex PCR, lists solely in-frame clones and lacks some. The sample yields about 17,000 clones, roughly 87% seen once. The V gene end was trimmed by 5 bases and the J gene end by 6 bases; junction bases not matched to a gene: 8. CDR1 and CDR2 from the germline V gene are MNHEY and SVGAGI. CDR3 size: 14 residues. The rearrangement joins TRBV6-5 to TRBJ2-7, with 9 bases matching TRBD2. This sample comprised CD4+ or CD8+ T cells sorted from blood, obtained in a trial of the OX40 agonist ivuxolimab. The sequence derives from an adult with an advanced solid tumor such as melanoma, head and neck, liver or kidney cancer. The CDR3 DNA is TGTGCCAGCAGTCCGGGACTAGCAGCAGGCGAGCAGTACTTC. Residues: CASSPGLAAGEQYF.